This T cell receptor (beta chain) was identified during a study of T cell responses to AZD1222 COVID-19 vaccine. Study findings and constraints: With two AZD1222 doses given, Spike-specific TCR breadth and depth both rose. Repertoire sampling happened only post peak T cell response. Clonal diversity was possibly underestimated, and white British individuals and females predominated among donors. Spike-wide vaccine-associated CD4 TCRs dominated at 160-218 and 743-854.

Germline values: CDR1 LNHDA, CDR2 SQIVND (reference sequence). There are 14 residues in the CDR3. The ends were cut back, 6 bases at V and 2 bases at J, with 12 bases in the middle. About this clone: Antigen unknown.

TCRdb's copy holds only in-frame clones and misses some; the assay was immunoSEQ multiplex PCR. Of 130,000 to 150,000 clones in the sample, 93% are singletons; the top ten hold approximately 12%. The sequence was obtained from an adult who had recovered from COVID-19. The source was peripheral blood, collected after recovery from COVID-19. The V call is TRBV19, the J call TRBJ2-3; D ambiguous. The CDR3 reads CASRGFVTTDTQYF. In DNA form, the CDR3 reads TGTGCCAGTAGGGGTTTCGTAACCACAGATACGCAGTATTTT.